The clone carrying this T cell receptor beta chain was observed at least ten times. The data were obtained in a study of early T cells in non-severe SARS-CoV-2 infection. TCRdb itself ran the 5' RACE reads through MiXCR, one entry per CDR3 protein. Here the sample spans 70,000 or so distinct CDR3 sequences, about 9.4% being singletons. The source of this sequence is an adult who was a healthcare worker with PCR-confirmed SARS-CoV-2 infection or an uninfected control (not recorded which). Sequencing was performed on whole blood, taken at baseline.

CDR3 sequence reads: CAWSIGRENSPLHF. In DNA form, the CDR3 reads TGTGCCTGGAGTATCGGCAGGGAGAATTCACCCCTCCACTTT. The chain carries TRBV30 and TRBJ1-6; possible D gene TRBD1, 5 bases. The CDR3 runs 14 residues. Germline V gives CDR1 GTSNPN, CDR2 SVGIG (reference sequence). Deletions cut 2 bases from V and 7 bases from J, with 12 bases between. The variable domain in full, with the rest retrieved from reference TRBV30 and TRBJ1-6, is SQTIHQWPATLVQPVGSPLSLECTVEGTSNPNLYWYRQAAGRGLQLLFYSVGIGQISSEVPQNLSASRPQDRQFILSSKKLLLSDSGFYLCAWSIGRENSPLHFGNGTRLTVT.